Below are 30 T cell receptor beta chains sequenced from a single sample in a study of blood T cell repertoires in COVID-19. The assay was immunoSEQ multiplex PCR, and TCRdb's table has in-frame clones only and misses some. The data show approximately 50,000 clones, under 95% seen once. The sequencing sample was made of peripheral blood. Source of these receptors: a human donor in a cohort sampled during active COVID-19.

The chain links TRBV30 to TRBJ2-5, with 7 bases lining up with TRBD2. The CDR3 has 15 amino acids. Germline V gene data show CDR1 as GTSNPN and CDR2 as SVGIG (reference sequence). V dropped 5 bases and J dropped 5; count of bases not matched to a gene: 14. CDR3 sequence (DNA): TGTGCCTGGGCCCCTTTAGCGGGTGTAACGGAGACCCAGTACTTC. Translated: CAWAPLAGVTETQYF.

The chain employs TRBV5-1 and TRBJ1-2; unclear D gene. V was shortened by 0 bases and J by 2 bases, with 8 bases between the two germline ends. Looked up from germline, CDR1 is SGHRS and CDR2 is YFSETQ. The CDR3 runs 14 residues. The CDR3 DNA follows: TGCGCCAGCAGCTTGGACAGTCCCAACTATGGCTACACCTTC. It codes for CASSLDSPNYGYTF.

The V gene is TRBV19, the J gene TRBJ1-1; D may be TRBD1 (6 bases). V gave up 9 bases and J gave up 6 bases, with 14 bases separating them. There are 12 residues in the CDR3. Germline-derived CDR1 and CDR2 are LNHDA and SQIVND (reference sequence). The CDR3 reads CASPTGKAEAFF. CDR3 coding DNA: TGTGCCAGCCCTACAGGGAAGGCTGAAGCTTTCTTT.

The chain uses TRBV3-1 (or the pseudogene TRBV3-2) and TRBJ1-2, with D possibly being TRBD1 (6 bases). V was shortened by 3 bases and J by 8 bases, with 16 bases between the two germline ends. This CDR3 is 14 amino acids long. From germline, CDR1 is LGHDT and CDR2 YNNKEL (reference sequence). CDR3 sequence reads: CASSQGPDSDGYTF. The DNA for the CDR3 is TGTGCCAGCAGCCAGGGACCGGACAGCGACGGCTACACCTTC.

This chain connects TRBV12-3 or TRBV12-4 to TRBJ2-7, with D unclear. The CDR3 sequence is 13 residues long. Deletions cut 3 bases from V and 2 bases from J, with 8 bases between. The CDR3 is CASSLAETYEQYV. The CDR3 nucleotides are TGTGCCAGCAGTTTGGCGGAAACCTACGAGCAGTACGTC.

The V gene is TRBV7-9, the J gene TRBJ2-7; maybe TRBD2 (5 bases). Trimming stripped 1 base from V and 4 bases from J, with 11 bases between. The CDR3 contains 14 residues. CDR1 is SEHNR, CDR2 FQNEAQ, per germline (reference sequence). The CDR3 sequence is CASSLGTGAYEQYF. CDR3 bases: TGTGCCAGCAGCTTAGGGACTGGTGCGTACGAGCAGTACTTC. Drawing the rest from reference TRBV7-9 and TRBJ2-7, the complete variable domain is DTGVSQNPRHKITKRGQNVTFRCDPISEHNRLYWYRQTLGQGPEFLTYFQNEAQLEKSRLLSDRFSAERPKGSFSTLEIQRTEQGDSAMYLCASSLGTGAYEQYFGPGTRLTVT.

The table lists this clone with a count of one. This chain links TRBV13 with TRBJ2-7; no firm D call. CDR1 is PRHDT and CDR2 is FYEKMQ in the germline V gene (reference sequence). V was cut by 2 bases and J by 0 bases, with 8 bases left in between. The CDR3 is 14 amino acids. The CDR3 sequence: CASSLSGSSYEQYF. Here the CDR3 DNA reads TGTGCCAGCAGCTTATCCGGTAGCTCCTACGAGCAGTACTTC. The entire variable domain, with the rest obtained from reference TRBV13 and TRBJ2-7, is as follows: AAGVIQSPRHLIKEKRETATLKCYPIPRHDTVYWYQQGPGQDPQFLISFYEKMQSDKGSIPDRFSAQQFSDYHSELNMSSLELGDSALYFCASSLSGSSYEQYFGPGTRLTVT.

The rearrangement joins TRBV7-9 to TRBJ1-2; 7 nucleotides match TRBD1. This CDR3 comprises 15 residues. J was trimmed by 4 bases and V by 4 bases; bases with no gene match: 9. From germline, CDR1 is SEHNR and CDR2 FQNEAQ (reference sequence). CDR3 sequence reads: CASSSARTGLYGYTF. The CDR3 DNA is TGTGCCAGCAGCTCAGCCCGGACAGGACTCTATGGCTACACCTTC.

To note about this clone: Because the CDR3's place on the DNA is in doubt, the DNA is left out and the CDR3 is given as listed by TCRdb. This chain connects TRBV6-1 to TRBJ1-3; the table assigns TRBD1, which was not confirmed against the DNA. Germline CDR1 reads MNHNS; CDR2 reads SASEGT. The CDR3 is 16 residues long, counting both termini. The CDR3 spells CASSESDSSILGTIYF.

This sequence joins TRBV25-1 and TRBJ2-2, with D tentatively TRBD1 (6 bases). The CDR3 consists of 15 residues. Germline CDR1 MGHDK, CDR2 SYGVNS. Trimming removed 3 bases at V and 2 bases at J, with 10 bases between. The DNA for the CDR3 is TGTGCCAGCAGTGAGACAGGAAAAAACACCGGGGAGCTGTTTTTT. Translating it yields CASSETGKNTGELFF.

The chain recombines TRBV18 with TRBJ2-2; D is unresolved. Germline V CDR1 and CDR2: KGHSH, LQKENI. This CDR3 has 14 amino acids. V dropped 3 bases and J dropped 1 base, with 6 bases sitting between them. CDR3 coding DNA: TGTGCCAGCTCACCGGCTGAGAACACCGGGGAGCTGTTTTTT. Protein product: CASSPAENTGELFF.

The chain is built from TRBV5-6 and TRBJ1-5; 10 positions match TRBD1. Germline-derived CDR1 and CDR2 are SGHDT and YYEEEE. CDR3 length: 17 residues. Trimming at V came to 0 bases and at J to 2 bases, leaving 5 bases not matched to a gene. The CDR3 reads CASSLAGGTGGNQPQHF. The CDR3 DNA sequence: TGTGCCAGCAGCTTGGCAGGTGGGACAGGGGGCAATCAGCCCCAGCATTTT.

This clone was found once. This chain uses TRBV24-1 with TRBJ2-2; tentative D call: TRBD2 (5 bases). V was pared by 3 bases and J by 7 bases, with 14 bases between. The CDR3 has 15 amino acids. The germline gives CDR1 KGHDR, CDR2 SFDVKD. CDR3 bases: TGTGCCACCAGTGATCCGAGGGTCTTGGTCGGGGAGCTGTTTTTT. Protein sequence: CATSDPRVLVGELFF.

The V call is TRBV5-1, the J call TRBJ2-1; the match to TRBD2 covers 12 bases. The CDR3 sequence is 16 residues long. From germline, CDR1 is SGHRS and CDR2 YFSETQ. V dropped 4 bases and J dropped 3; count of bases not matched to a gene: 5. The CDR3 here is CASSPLAGGRYNEQFF. The CDR3 bases are TGCGCCAGCAGCCCGCTAGCGGGAGGGCGCTACAATGAGCAGTTCTTC.

The chain is built from TRBV15 and TRBJ1-1, with a tentative D call TRBD1 (6 bases). With 5 bases removed from V and 8 bases from J, the gap between germline ends came to 15 bases. The CDR3 covers 13 residues. The germline V gene has CDR1 LNHNV and CDR2 YYDKDF (reference sequence). CDR3 in amino acids: CATSSGVDREAFF. The CDR3 bases are TGTGCCACCAGCTCGGGCGTCGACAGGGAAGCTTTCTTT. The variable domain in full, with the rest retrieved from reference TRBV15 and TRBJ1-1, is DAMVIQNPRYQVTQFGKPVTLSCSQTLNHNVMYWYQQKSSQAPKLLFHYYDKDFNNEADTPDNFQSRRPNTSFCFLDIRSPGLGDTAMYLCATSSGVDREAFFGQGTRLTVV.

The chain recombines TRBV11-3 with TRBJ2-1; 11 bases line up with TRBD2. The CDR3 is 18 residues long. The V and J ends lost 4 bases and 6 bases, in that order; junction bases with no gene match: 14. CDR1 and CDR2 from the germline V gene are SGHNT and YENEEA. The CDR3 is CASSSAGTSGPGGNEQFF. As DNA, the CDR3 is TGTGCCAGCAGCTCCGCTGGGACTAGCGGCCCGGGGGGCAATGAGCAGTTCTTC.

A remark on this clone: This CDR3 is also generated by other DNA sequences in the sample. The rearrangement uses TRBV6-5 and TRBJ1-5; D is uncertain. V dropped 2 bases and J dropped 5 bases, with 7 bases sitting between them. Germline V CDR1 and CDR2: MNHEY, SVGAGI. The CDR3 is 13 residues long. The CDR3 is CASSYGRDQPQHF. The CDR3 DNA reads TGTGCCAGCAGTTACGGGCGAGATCAGCCCCAGCATTTT.

This chain uses TRBV5-8 with TRBJ1-3; 11 bases are a match to TRBD1. Germline V gene lookup returns CDR1 SGHTS and CDR2 YDEGEE. The CDR3 covers 15 residues. V lost 5 bases to trimming and J lost 2 bases; unmatched junction nucleotides: 3. The CDR3 region has the DNA TGTGCCAGCAGTCAGGGACAGGGGGCTGGAAACACCATATATTTT. This sequence encodes CASSQGQGAGNTIYF.

The chain has TRBV4-2 and TRBJ1-4; 8 nucleotides match TRBD1. Looked up from germline, CDR1 is LGHNA and CDR2 is YNFKEQ. Losses at the gene ends were 4 bases for V and 7 bases for J; bases not matched to a gene: 5. The CDR3 covers 14 residues. CDR3 DNA: TGTGCCAGCAGCCGCGACAGGGGCTCTGAAAAACTGTTTTTT. As protein: CASSRDRGSEKLFF.

The chain recombines TRBV6-5 with TRBJ2-7; TRBD2 matches at 7 bases. The CDR3 is 13 amino acids. J gave up 3 bases and V 10 bases, and 9 bases lay outside the gene matches. Germline CDR1 MNHEY, CDR2 SVGAGI. The CDR3 nucleotides read TGTGCCACCGGGCGGGAGAGGTACTACGAGCAGTACTTC. Translated, it gives CATGRERYYEQYF.

The V call is TRBV10-2, the J call TRBJ2-7, with 12 bases aligning to TRBD2. V dropped 1 base and J dropped 2; count of bases not matched to a gene: 3. The germline gives CDR1 WSHSY, CDR2 SAAADI. The CDR3 totals 16 residues. CDR3 sequence: CASSELRLAGAYEQYV. CDR3 DNA sequence: TGCGCCAGCAGTGAGTTGCGACTAGCGGGAGCCTACGAGCAGTACGTC.

The chain uses TRBV2 and TRBJ2-7, with 12 bases aligning to TRBD1. With V trimmed by 8 bases and J by 2 bases, 4 bases remained unmatched. The CDR3 runs 14 residues. Germline CDR1 and CDR2: SNHLY and FYNNEI. The CDR3 sequence is CASEGQGAAYEQYF. The CDR3 DNA follows: TGTGCCAGCGAGGGACAGGGGGCGGCCTACGAGCAGTACTTC.

This clone appeared a single time. V is TRBV3-1 (or the pseudogene TRBV3-2) and J is TRBJ1-3; TRBD1 matches at 11 bases. With V trimmed by 3 bases and J by 2 bases, 9 bases remained unmatched. The CDR3 consists of 18 residues. Looked up from germline, CDR1 is LGHDT and CDR2 is YNNKEL (reference sequence). The CDR3 loop is CASSQSGQGAIAGNTIYF. DNA of the CDR3: TGTGCCAGCAGCCAGTCCGGACAGGGGGCAATCGCTGGAAACACCATATATTTT.

The genes are TRBV15 and TRBJ1-2; D gene ambiguous. Between the trimmed V and J ends, which lost 1 base and 4 bases, there was a span of 7 bases. CDR3 length: 13 amino acids. CDR1 is LNHNV and CDR2 is YYDKDF in the germline V gene (reference sequence). Written as DNA, the CDR3 is TGTGCCACCAGCAGAGTACAGAGCTATGGCTACACCTTC. Amino acid sequence: CATSRVQSYGYTF.

The chain employs TRBV11-3 and TRBJ2-7; D may be TRBD2 (5 bases). The CDR3 is made up of 16 amino acids. Trimming removed 7 bases from V and 3 bases from J, with 22 bases in between. Germline CDR1 SGHNT, CDR2 YENEEA. CDR3 sequence: CASNPLRGKLVYEQYF. The DNA for the CDR3 is TGTGCCAGCAACCCCTTGAGAGGGAAATTAGTCTACGAGCAGTACTTC.

This clone has just one count. Here the CDR3 DNA reads TGTGCCAGCAGCCCCGGGACTAGCAAGTATTTT. Amino acids: CASSPGTSKYF. This chain uses TRBV11-3 with TRBJ2-3, with 9 bases that match TRBD2. The germline V gene has CDR1 SGHNT and CDR2 YENEEA. V was pared by 5 bases and J by 13 bases, with 4 bases of the junction left unmatched. The CDR3 contains 11 residues. The variable domain in full, completed from reference TRBV11-3 and TRBJ2-3, reads EAGVVQSPRYKIIEKKQPVAFWCNPISGHNTLYWYLQNLGQGPELLIRYENEEAVDDSQLPKDRFSAERLKGVDSTLKIQPAELGDSAVYLCASSPGTSKYFGPGTRLTVL.

The chain carries TRBV7-6 and TRBJ2-7, with TRBD2 identical over 10 bases. CDR1 and CDR2 from the germline V gene are SGHVS and FNYEAQ. V was pared by 2 bases and J by 6 bases, with 7 bases of the junction left unmatched. This CDR3 has 15 residues. CDR3 in DNA: TGTGCCAGCAGCTTATCGGCTAGCGGGAGCCCCGAGCAGTACGTC. Its protein product is CASSLSASGSPEQYV.

This chain uses TRBV28 with TRBJ1-4; D gene ambiguous. Germline lookup yields CDR1 MDHEN and CDR2 SYDVKM. This CDR3 contains 14 residues. V was clipped by 3 bases and J by 4 bases, with 9 bases between them. The CDR3 DNA is TGTGCCAGCAGTTTCCGGCAGGTTAATGAAAAACTGTTTTTT. Protein sequence: CASSFRQVNEKLFF.

The CDR3 region has the DNA TGTGCCATCACAGGGACTAGCGGGAACGAGCAGTACTTC. Translation gives CAITGTSGNEQYF. This rearrangement joins TRBV10-3 to TRBJ2-7, with TRBD2 matching over 13 bases. V shed 7 bases, J shed 5 bases, and the junction held 2 bases outside the gene matches. CDR3 length: 13 amino acids. The V gene's germline CDR1 is ENHRY and CDR2 SYGVKD.

The chain couples TRBV5-4 to TRBJ2-7, with D maybe TRBD2 (7 bases). The CDR3 is 15 residues long. CDR1 SGHNT and CDR2 YYREEE come from the germline V gene (reference sequence). Trimming left V 5 bases short and J 0 bases short, with 15 bases between. This CDR3 is CASRSNAGASYEQYV. CDR3 nucleotide sequence: TGTGCCAGCAGAAGTAACGCGGGGGCCTCCTACGAGCAGTACGTC.